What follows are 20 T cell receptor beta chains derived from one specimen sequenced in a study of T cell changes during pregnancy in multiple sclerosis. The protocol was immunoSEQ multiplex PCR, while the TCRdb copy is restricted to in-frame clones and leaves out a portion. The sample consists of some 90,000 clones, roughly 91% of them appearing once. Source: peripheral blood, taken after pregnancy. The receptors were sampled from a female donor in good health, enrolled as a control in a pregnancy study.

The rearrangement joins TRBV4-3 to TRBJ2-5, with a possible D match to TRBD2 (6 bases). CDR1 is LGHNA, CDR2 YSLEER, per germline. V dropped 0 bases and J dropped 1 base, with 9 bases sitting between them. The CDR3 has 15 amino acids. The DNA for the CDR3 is TGCGCCAGCAGCCAAGAGGGAGGACGCCAAGAGACCCAGTACTTC. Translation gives CASSQEGGRQETQYF.

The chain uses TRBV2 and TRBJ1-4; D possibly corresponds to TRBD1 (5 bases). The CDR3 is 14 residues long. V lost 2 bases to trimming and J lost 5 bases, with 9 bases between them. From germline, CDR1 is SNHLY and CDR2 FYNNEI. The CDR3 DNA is TGTGCCAGCAGTGAATGGGGCACCAATGAAAAACTGTTTTTT. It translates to CASSEWGTNEKLFF.

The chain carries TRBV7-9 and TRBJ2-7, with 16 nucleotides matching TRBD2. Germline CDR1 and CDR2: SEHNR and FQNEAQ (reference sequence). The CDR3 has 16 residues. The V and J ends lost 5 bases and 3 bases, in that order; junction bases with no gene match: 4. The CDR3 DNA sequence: TGTGCCAGCAGCATGGGGACTAGCGGGGGGGGCTACGAGCAGTACTTC. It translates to CASSMGTSGGGYEQYF.

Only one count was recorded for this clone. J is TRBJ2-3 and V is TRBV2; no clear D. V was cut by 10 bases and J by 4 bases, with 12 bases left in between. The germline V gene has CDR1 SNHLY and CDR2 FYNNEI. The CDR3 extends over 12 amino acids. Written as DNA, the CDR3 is TGTGCCACCCGTCCCCTGTCAGATACGCAGTATTTT. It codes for CATRPLSDTQYF.

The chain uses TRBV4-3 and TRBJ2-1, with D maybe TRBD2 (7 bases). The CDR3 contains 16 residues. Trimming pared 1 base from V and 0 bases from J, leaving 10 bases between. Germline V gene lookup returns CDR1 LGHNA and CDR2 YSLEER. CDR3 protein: CASSQVGGDSYNEQFF. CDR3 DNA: TGCGCCAGCAGCCAAGTAGGGGGGGACTCCTACAATGAGCAGTTCTTC.

CDR3 in amino acids: CASSYSLTEAFF. In nucleotides, the CDR3 is TGTGCCAGCAGTTACTCACTTACTGAAGCTTTCTTT. This chain uses TRBV6-5 with TRBJ1-1; D is uncertain. Germline V lookup: CDR1 MNHEY, CDR2 SVGAGI. This CDR3 is built from 12 residues. Trimming left V 0 bases short and J 5 bases short, with 4 bases between.

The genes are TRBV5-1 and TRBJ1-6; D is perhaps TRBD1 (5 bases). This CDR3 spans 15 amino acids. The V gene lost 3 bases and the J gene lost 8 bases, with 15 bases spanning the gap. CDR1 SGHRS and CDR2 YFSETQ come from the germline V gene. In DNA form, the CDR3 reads TGCGCCAGCAGCTCGGCTGGGGGGTCGGATTCACCCCTCCACTTT. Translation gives CASSSAGGSDSPLHF.

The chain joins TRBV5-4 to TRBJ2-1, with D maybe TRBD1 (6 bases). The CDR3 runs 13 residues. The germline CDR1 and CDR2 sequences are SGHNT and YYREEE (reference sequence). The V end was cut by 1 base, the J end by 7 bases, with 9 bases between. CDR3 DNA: TGTGCCAGCAGCTTGCAGGGGACGAATGAGCAGTTCTTC. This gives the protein CASSLQGTNEQFF.

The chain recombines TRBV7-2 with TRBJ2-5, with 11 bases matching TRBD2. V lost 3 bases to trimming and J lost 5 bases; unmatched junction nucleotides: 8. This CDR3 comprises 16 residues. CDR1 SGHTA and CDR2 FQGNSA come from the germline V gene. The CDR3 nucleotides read TGTGCCAGCAGCTTTTCTCTTAGCGGGGGGGCCGAGACCCAGTACTTC. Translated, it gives CASSFSLSGGAETQYF.

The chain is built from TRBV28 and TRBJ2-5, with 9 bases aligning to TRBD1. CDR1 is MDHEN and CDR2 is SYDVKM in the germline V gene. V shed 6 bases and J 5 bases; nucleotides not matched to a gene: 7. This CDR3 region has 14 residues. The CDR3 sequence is CASRGQGRGETQYF. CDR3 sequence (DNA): TGTGCCAGCAGGGGACAGGGCCGGGGGGAGACCCAGTACTTC.

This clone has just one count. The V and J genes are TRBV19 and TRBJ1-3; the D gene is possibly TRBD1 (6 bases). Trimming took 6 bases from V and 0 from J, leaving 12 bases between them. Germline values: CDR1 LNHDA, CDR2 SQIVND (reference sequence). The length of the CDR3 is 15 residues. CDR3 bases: TGTGCCAGTAGGAACAGGGTAGGCTCTGGAAACACCATATATTTT. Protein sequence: CASRNRVGSGNTIYF.

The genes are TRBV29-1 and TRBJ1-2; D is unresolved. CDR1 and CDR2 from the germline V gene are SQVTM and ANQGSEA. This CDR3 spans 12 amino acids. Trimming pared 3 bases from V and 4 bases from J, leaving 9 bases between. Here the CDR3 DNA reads TGCAGCGTTGAGGGAGTATTCTATGGCTACACCTTC. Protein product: CSVEGVFYGYTF.

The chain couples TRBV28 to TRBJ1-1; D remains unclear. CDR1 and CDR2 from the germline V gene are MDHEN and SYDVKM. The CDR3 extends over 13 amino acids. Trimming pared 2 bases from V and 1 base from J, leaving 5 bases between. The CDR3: CASSLGGNTEAFF. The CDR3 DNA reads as TGTGCCAGCAGTTTAGGCGGGAACACTGAAGCTTTCTTT.

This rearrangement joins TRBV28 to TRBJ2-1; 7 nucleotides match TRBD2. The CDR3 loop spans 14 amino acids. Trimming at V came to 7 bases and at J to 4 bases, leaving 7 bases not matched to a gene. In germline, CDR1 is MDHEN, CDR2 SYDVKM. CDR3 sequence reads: CASISAGVYNEQFF. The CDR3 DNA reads TGTGCCAGCATCTCGGCGGGGGTTTACAATGAGCAGTTCTTC.

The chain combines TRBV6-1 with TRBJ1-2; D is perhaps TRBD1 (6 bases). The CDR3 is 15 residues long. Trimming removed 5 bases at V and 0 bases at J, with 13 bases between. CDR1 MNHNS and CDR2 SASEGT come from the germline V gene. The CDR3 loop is CASSIGPGANYGYTF. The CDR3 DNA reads TGTGCCAGCAGTATCGGGCCAGGGGCTAACTATGGCTACACCTTC.

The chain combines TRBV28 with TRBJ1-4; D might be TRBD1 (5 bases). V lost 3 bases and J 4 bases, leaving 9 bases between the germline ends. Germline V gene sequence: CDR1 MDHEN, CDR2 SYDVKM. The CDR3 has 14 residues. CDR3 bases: TGTGCCAGCAGTTTCGGGGGAATTAATGAAAAACTGTTTTTT. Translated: CASSFGGINEKLFF.

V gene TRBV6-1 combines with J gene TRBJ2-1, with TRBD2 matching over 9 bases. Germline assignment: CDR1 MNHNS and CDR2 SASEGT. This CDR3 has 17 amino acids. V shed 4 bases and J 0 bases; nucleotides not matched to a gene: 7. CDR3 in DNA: TGTGCCAGCAGTGGGCGACTAGCGGCTAGCTCCTACAATGAGCAGTTCTTC. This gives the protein CASSGRLAASSYNEQFF.

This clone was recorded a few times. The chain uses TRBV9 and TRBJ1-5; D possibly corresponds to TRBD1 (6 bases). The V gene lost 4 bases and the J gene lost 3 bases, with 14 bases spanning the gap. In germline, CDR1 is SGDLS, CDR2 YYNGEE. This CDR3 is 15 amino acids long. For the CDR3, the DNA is TGTGCCAGCAGCCCCCAGGGGTTGGTCAATCAGCCCCAGCATTTT. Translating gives CASSPQGLVNQPQHF.

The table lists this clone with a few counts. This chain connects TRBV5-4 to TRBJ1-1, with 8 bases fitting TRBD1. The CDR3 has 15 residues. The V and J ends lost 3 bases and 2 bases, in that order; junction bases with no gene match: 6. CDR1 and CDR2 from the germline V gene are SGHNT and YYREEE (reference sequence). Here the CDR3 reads CASSSPGQANTEAFF. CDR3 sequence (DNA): TGTGCCAGCAGCTCCCCGGGACAGGCCAACACTGAAGCTTTCTTT.

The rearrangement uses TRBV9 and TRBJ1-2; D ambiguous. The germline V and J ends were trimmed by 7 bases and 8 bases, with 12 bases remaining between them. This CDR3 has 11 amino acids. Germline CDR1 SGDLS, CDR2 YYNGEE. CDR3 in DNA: TGTGCCAGCGTCAGAGGGTCCGGCTACACCTTC. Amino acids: CASVRGSGYTF. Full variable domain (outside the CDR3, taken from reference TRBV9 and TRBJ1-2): DSGVTQTPKHLITATGQRVTLRCSPRSGDLSVYWYQQSLDQGLQFLIQYYNGEERAKGNILERFSAQQFPDLHSELNLSSLELGDSALYFCASVRGSGYTFGSGTRLTVV.